This T cell receptor beta chain appears in the sequencing data of a study of beta chain features in type 1 diabetes. General study points: TCRB CDR3s were moderately but significantly shorter in Type 1 diabetes patients in all four CD4+ subsets. The influence of HLA type on TCRB rearrangement stayed undetermined.

Comments on this clone: Its antigen is still unknown.

Expressed TCRB transcripts were sequenced after all isolated RNA was converted to cDNA. TCRdb keeps only in-frame clones here, not all; method: immunoSEQ multiplex PCR. The sample consists of over 300,000 clones, around 9% of them appearing once. CD45RO/CCR7/CD25/CD127/CD95/CD27 separated CD4+ naive, central memory, regulatory and stem cell-like memory cells by sorting. The receptor's source is a man under 40 with type 1 diabetes. Sequenced input: central memory CD4+ T cells from blood.

The CDR3: CASSQEAGSTEAFF. The CDR3 DNA is TGCGCCAGCAGCCAAGAAGCGGGTTCCACTGAAGCTTTCTTT. The chain carries TRBV4-3 and TRBJ1-1; D ambiguous. V was trimmed by 0 bases and J by 4 bases, leaving 9 bases between them. Germline V lookup: CDR1 LGHNA, CDR2 YSLEER. CDR3 length: 14 residues.